This T cell receptor beta chain was identified during a study of T cells in Graves' hyperthyroidism and ophthalmopathy. Losses at the gene ends were 3 bases for V and 6 bases for J; bases not matched to a gene: 11. CDR1 and CDR2 (germline): SGHTA, FQGNSA. The CDR3 covers 15 residues. This clonotype was observed a handful of times. Its antigen is currently unknown. RNA transcripts provided the source from which TCR beta CDR3 regions were amplified. The primer set for the first-round RT-PCR of the TCR CDR3 was HTBI. A single record per CDR3 protein comes from TCRdb applying MiXCR to the multiplex PCR reads. The top ten clones hold roughly 19% of a sample with 540,000 or so distinct CDR3 sequences, about 43% of them seen once. Findings and caveats of the study: Most thyroid-expanded clonotypes above 0.001 were also found in blood. Ophthalmopathy could be told apart from stable hyperthyroidism with a 13 V-J model.

Sequences were obtained from peripheral blood or thyroid tissue (not recorded which). The sequence derives from an adult woman with Graves' disease, either hyperthyroidism or ophthalmopathy (not recorded which). V and J are TRBV7-2 and TRBJ2-7; TRBD2 aligns across 7 bases. The CDR3 sequence is CASSLSGGSFSEQYF. Written as DNA, the CDR3 is TGTGCCAGCAGCTTGAGTGGCGGGAGTTTTTCCGAGCAGTACTTC.